This record looks at one TCR beta chain sequence and its context. CDR3 size: 14 residues. Losses at the gene ends were 4 bases for V and 0 bases for J; bases not matched to a gene: 3. CDR1 is MNHNY, CDR2 SVGAGI, per germline (reference sequence). Generated by immunoSEQ multiplex PCR, the TCRdb table keeps only in-frame clones and is missing some. Among roughly 73,000 clones listed, approximately 93% were seen once. The data originate from a study of technical replicates of blood from a handful of donors. Input material: T cells isolated from PBMCs. This clonotype originated in a human donor in good health. This chain joins TRBV6-6 and TRBJ2-7, with 7 bases identical to TRBD1. CDR3 DNA sequence: TGTGCCAGCAGTTCCCGGGACAGCTCCTACGAGCAGTACTTC. Its protein is CASSSRDSSYEQYF.